Included here is one T cell receptor beta chain sequence, with context. These data come from a study of beta chain features in type 1 diabetes. V lost 4 bases to trimming and J lost 8 bases; unmatched junction nucleotides: 9. This CDR3 has 15 amino acids. Germline-derived CDR1 and CDR2 are SGDLS and YYNGEE. What was sequenced were expressed TCRB transcripts, since all of the isolated RNA had been reverse transcribed. Naive, central memory and regulatory T cell samples produced a mean of about 3.4 million reads. Data came from immunoSEQ multiplex PCR; TCRdb stores just in-frame clones and leaves some out. The sample includes about 350,000 clones, 20% of them seen just once.

The chain links TRBV9 to TRBJ2-2, with 9 positions matching TRBD2. Sequenced input: naive CD4+ T cells from blood. This sequence originates from a woman younger than 30 in good health. As DNA, the CDR3 is TGTGCCAGCAGCCCGGTGCGACTAGCGGCGGGGGAGCTGTTTTTT. Translating gives CASSPVRLAAGELFF.